The source of this TCR beta chain is a study of tumor and adjacent non-tumor tissue in lung cancer. Study details: Samples averaged around 4 million productive TCRbeta reads each. Study-level findings and limits: Top 100 clones took a larger repertoire share in normal lung. Tumor TCR diversity, when higher, was linked to shorter survival.

Germline V CDR1 and CDR2: MNHEY, SVGEGT. The CDR3 sequence is 15 residues long. Three rounds of nested PCR, following a modified ARM-PCR protocol, produced the TCRbeta library. TCRdb ran MiXCR on the multiplex PCR reads and lists one entry per CDR3 protein. The data contain over 35,000 distinct CDR3 sequences, 60% of them singletons. A remark on this clonotype: Its target is not known. The junction and the germline gene differ at one end; a read error may be behind it.

RNA was extracted from bulk tissue without any cell sorting. This non-tumor lung sample came from over 3 cm beyond the tumor edge. Donors were chemotherapy-naive, newly diagnosed lung cancer surgical patients in China, August–late 2014. V gene TRBV6-2 or TRBV6-3 combines with J gene TRBJ2-1; 7 nucleotides agree with TRBD2. The sample taken for sequencing was distant non-tumor lung tissue. This sequence originates from a middle-aged man with non-small cell lung cancer. The CDR3 is CASSLGGRVCNGQFF. The CDR3 DNA reads TGTGCCAGCAGTTTGGGCGGGAGAGTATGCAATGGGCAGTTCTTC.